This passage covers 25 T cell receptor beta chains from one sample sequenced in a study of graft-versus-host responses after intestinal transplantation. TCRdb keeps only in-frame clones here, not all; method: immunoSEQ multiplex PCR. The table includes approximately 24,000 clones, more than 85% detected once. The sequencing used PBMCs, collected 18 days after transplant. These receptors all stem from a human patient who received an intestinal transplant, so some T cells may come from the graft donor.

CDR3 coding DNA: TGTGCCAGCAGCATATTAGAACGTGGACAGCCCGCGATAGGCTACACCTTC. Translating gives CASSILERGQPAIGYTF. This chain joins TRBV21-1 and TRBJ1-2; the table's D call, TRBD1, has no DNA check behind it. TRBV21-1 is a pseudogene segment. The CDR3 covers 17 residues.

The chain combines TRBV5-5 with TRBJ1-2; TRBD1 is a possible D gene (6 bases). The CDR3 is 15 residues long. Germline V CDR1 and CDR2: SGHKS, YYEKEE (reference sequence). The V end lost 0 bases, the J end lost 3 bases, and 12 bases lay between the germline ends. The CDR3, as DNA: TGTGCCAGCAGCTTGGGGCAGGGGAGGGACTATGGCTACACCTTC. Its translation is CASSLGQGRDYGYTF.

The gene calls are TRBV2 and TRBJ1-1; D perhaps matches TRBD1 (6 bases). The CDR3 is made up of 14 amino acids. Trimming pared 6 bases from V and 7 bases from J, leaving 18 bases between. Looked up from germline, CDR1 is SNHLY and CDR2 is FYNNEI. CDR3 coding DNA: TGTGCCAGCAGAGGGGGGGGCGGACAGATTGAAGCTTTCTTT. Protein: CASRGGGGQIEAFF.

The gene calls are TRBV7-6 and TRBJ2-3, with 7 bases lining up with TRBD1. CDR1 and CDR2 from the germline V gene are SGHVS and FNYEAQ. CDR3 length equals 16 residues. The ends lost 3 bases at V and 0 bases at J; junction bases unmatched: 6. CDR3 amino acids: CASSLSGTESTDTQYF. The CDR3 nucleotides are TGTGCCAGCAGCTTGTCCGGGACAGAAAGCACAGATACGCAGTATTTT.

The chain links TRBV4-2 to TRBJ1-2, with D unclear. This CDR3 is 15 amino acids long. In germline, CDR1 is LGHNA, CDR2 YNFKEQ. Trimming cost V 1 base and J 2 bases, with 11 bases left between them. The chain's CDR3 is CASSQVEFGNYGYTF. Here the CDR3 DNA reads TGTGCCAGCAGCCAAGTCGAATTCGGAAACTATGGCTACACCTTC.

This chain links TRBV25-1 with TRBJ1-1, with no clear D. This CDR3 has 11 amino acids. Looked up from germline, CDR1 is MGHDK and CDR2 is SYGVNS. Deletions cut 5 bases from V and 8 bases from J, with 9 bases between. The CDR3 loop is CASSSGPEAFF. The CDR3, as DNA: TGTGCCAGCAGTTCCGGCCCAGAAGCTTTCTTT.

Turning to this clone: The CDR3 does not close with the conserved phenylalanine or tryptophan, likely indicating a read error. The DNA is left out, because the CDR3 cannot be placed on it with certainty; the CDR3 is given as TCRdb lists it. This rearrangement joins TRBV29-1 to TRBJ1-1; the D call of TRBD1 is as the table states it, not checked on the DNA. Inclusive of both ends, the CDR3 amounts to 8 amino acids. CDR1 SQVTM and CDR2 ANQGSEA come from the germline V gene. CDR3 sequence reads: CSVDRGRT.

The J gene is TRBJ1-2, the V gene TRBV27; 8 bases agree with TRBD1. The V gene's germline CDR1 is MNHEY and CDR2 SMNVEV (reference sequence). V shed 3 bases and J 6 bases; nucleotides not matched to a gene: 0. The CDR3 totals 12 residues. The CDR3 DNA is TGTGCCAGCAGTTTGACAGGGGATGGCTACACCTTC. It is translated as CASSLTGDGYTF.

This chain links TRBV27 with TRBJ2-1, with TRBD2 matching 9 bases. V lost 2 bases to trimming and J lost 8 bases; unmatched junction nucleotides: 7. Germline lookup yields CDR1 MNHEY and CDR2 SMNVEV (reference sequence). This CDR3 spans 15 amino acids. This chain's CDR3 is CASSLQGGGADEQFF. The CDR3 region has the DNA TGTGCCAGCAGTTTACAGGGCGGGGGGGCGGATGAGCAGTTCTTC.

The chain joins TRBV30 to TRBJ2-1; D is possibly TRBD2 (6 bases). The germline V gene encodes CDR1 GTSNPN and CDR2 SVGIG (reference sequence). Trimming cost V 5 bases and J 7 bases, with 18 bases left between them. This CDR3 contains 14 residues. CDR3 residues: CAWSRGEPGNEQFF. The CDR3 region has the DNA TGTGCCTGGTCTCGCGGGGAGCCAGGGAATGAGCAGTTCTTC.

The chain combines TRBV7-9 with TRBJ1-4; tentative D call: TRBD1 (5 bases). Deletions cut 5 bases from V and 6 bases from J, with 19 bases between. Looked up from germline, CDR1 is SEHNR and CDR2 is FQNEAQ (reference sequence). This CDR3 region has 16 residues. The CDR3 region has the DNA TGTGCCAGCAGCCTCACCCGGGGGAGGATGTATGAAAAACTGTTTTTT. Translated: CASSLTRGRMYEKLFF. The full variable domain, with the rest looked up from reference TRBV7-9 and TRBJ1-4, is DTGVSQNPRHKITKRGQNVTFRCDPISEHNRLYWYRQTLGQGPEFLTYFQNEAQLEKSRLLSDRFSAERPKGSFSTLEIQRTEQGDSAMYLCASSLTRGRMYEKLFFGSGTQLSVL.

J is TRBJ1-5 and V is TRBV27; D is unclear. The CDR3 has 14 amino acids. With 8 bases removed from V and 3 bases from J, the gap between germline ends came to 14 bases. Germline V gene data show CDR1 as MNHEY and CDR2 as SMNVEV (reference sequence). The DNA of the CDR3 is TGTGCCAGCCGACCCTTCGGATACAATCAGCCCCAGCATTTT. It is translated as CASRPFGYNQPQHF.

CDR3 sequence (DNA): TGCGCCAGCAGTTTCCGTCCCGGCAAGAACACTGAAGCTTTCTTT. The encoded protein is CASSFRPGKNTEAFF. The J gene is TRBJ1-1, the V gene TRBV10-1; D is uncertain. V was pared by 5 bases and J by 1 base, with 14 bases between. The CDR3 length is 15 residues. From germline, CDR1 is WNHNN and CDR2 SYGVQD (reference sequence).

V and J are TRBV11-2 and TRBJ2-3; 7 nucleotides match TRBD2. There are 12 residues in the CDR3. The ends lost 6 bases at V and 5 bases at J; junction bases unmatched: 2. Germline CDR1 SGHAT, CDR2 FQNNGV. The CDR3 is CASRREGDTQYF. DNA of the CDR3: TGTGCCAGCAGGAGGGAGGGAGATACGCAGTATTTT.

As concerns this clone: A read error may account for a junction end that differs from germline. CDR3 nucleotide sequence: TGTGCCGGCAGCTCACGGACTAGCGGGGGGGTCCGGGAGCAGTACTTC. It yields the protein CAGSSRTSGGVREQYF. The chain combines TRBV5-6 with TRBJ2-7, with 15 bases matching TRBD2. Per the germline V gene, CDR1 is SGHDT and CDR2 is YYEEEE. The CDR3 length is 16 residues.

The rearrangement joins TRBV25-1 to TRBJ2-1, with D possibly matching TRBD2 (5 bases). Germline CDR1 reads MGHDK; CDR2 reads SYGVNS. The CDR3 extends over 15 amino acids. Trimming cost V 8 bases and J 0 bases, with 14 bases left between them. The CDR3 DNA reads TGTGCCAGCGCCCCGGTGGGGAGCTCCTACAATGAGCAGTTCTTC. This sequence encodes CASAPVGSSYNEQFF. The full variable domain, rest sourced from reference TRBV25-1 and TRBJ2-1, is EADIYQTPRYLVIGTGKKITLECSQTMGHDKMYWYQQDPGMELHLIHYSYGVNSTEKGDLSSESTVSRIRTEHFPLTLESARPSHTSQYLCASAPVGSSYNEQFFGPGTRLTVL.

This rearrangement joins TRBV5-6 to TRBJ2-3, with unresolved D. The CDR3 extends over 13 amino acids. Germline V gene data show CDR1 as SGHDT and CDR2 as YYEEEE. The V and J ends lost 0 bases and 2 bases respectively, with 4 bases between them. As DNA, the CDR3 is TGTGCCAGCAGCTTGGAGCACACAGATACGCAGTATTTT. Translated, it gives CASSLEHTDTQYF.

The chain joins TRBV5-6 to TRBJ2-7, with D unresolved. The CDR3 is 15 amino acids. V was trimmed by 2 bases and J by 7 bases, leaving 19 bases between them. The germline V gene encodes CDR1 SGHDT and CDR2 YYEEEE. In DNA, the CDR3 is TGTGCCAGCAGCTTCTCTCTCTCCTACGACAAAGAGCAGTACTTC. Residues: CASSFSLSYDKEQYF.

The rearrangement links TRBV7-9 to TRBJ2-5; the D gene could be TRBD1 or TRBD2 (5 bases each). V gave up 2 bases and J gave up 2 bases, with 12 bases separating them. The CDR3 is 15 amino acids. Per the germline V gene, CDR1 is SEHNR and CDR2 is FQNEAQ (reference sequence). This CDR3 reads CASSLSPGQQETQYF. CDR3 DNA: TGTGCCAGCAGCTTATCTCCGGGGCAGCAAGAGACCCAGTACTTC. Full variable domain (rest looked up from reference TRBV7-9 and TRBJ2-5): DTGVSQNPRHKITKRGQNVTFRCDPISEHNRLYWYRQTLGQGPEFLTYFQNEAQLEKSRLLSDRFSAERPKGSFSTLEIQRTEQGDSAMYLCASSLSPGQQETQYFGPGTRLLVL.

The chain joins TRBV29-1 to TRBJ1-1, with D maybe TRBD1 (6 bases). Germline V gives CDR1 SQVTM, CDR2 ANQGSEA. This CDR3 comprises 13 residues. Between the trimmed V and J ends, which lost 4 bases and 6 bases, there was a span of 15 bases. This CDR3 is CSVGVGAVAEAFF. CDR3 nucleotide sequence: TGCAGCGTTGGAGTGGGGGCAGTCGCTGAAGCTTTCTTT. The whole variable domain, filled in from reference TRBV29-1 and TRBJ1-1, reads SAVISQKPSRDICQRGTSLTIQCQVDSQVTMMFWYRQQPGQSLTLIATANQGSEATYESGFVIDKFPISRPNLTFSTLTVSNMSPEDSSIYLCSVGVGAVAEAFFGQGTRLTVV.

The chain joins TRBV11-3 to TRBJ1-2; D gene ambiguous. The CDR3 runs 14 residues. CDR1 and CDR2 from the germline V gene are SGHNT and YENEEA. V dropped 1 base and J dropped 4 bases, with 10 bases sitting between them. Written as DNA, the CDR3 is TGTGCCAGCAGCTTAGGGGGAGGGCGCTATGGCTACACCTTC. It encodes CASSLGGGRYGYTF. Filled out from reference TRBV11-3 and TRBJ1-2, the complete variable domain reads EAGVVQSPRYKIIEKKQPVAFWCNPISGHNTLYWYLQNLGQGPELLIRYENEEAVDDSQLPKDRFSAERLKGVDSTLKIQPAELGDSAVYLCASSLGGGRYGYTFGSGTRLTVV.

This clone was seen only once. The rearrangement links TRBV13 to TRBJ2-1, with 11 bases that match TRBD2. CDR3 length: 16 amino acids. From germline, CDR1 is PRHDT and CDR2 FYEKMQ (reference sequence). Trimming took 0 bases from V and 11 from J; bases not matched to a gene: 9. Written as DNA, the CDR3 is TGTGCCAGCAGCTTAGGGACTAGCGGGGTGGGCTTGCAGCAGTTCTTC. Its translation: CASSLGTSGVGLQQFF.

This clone has only one observation. The chain recombines TRBV5-1 with TRBJ1-5; 8 bases align to TRBD1. The germline gives CDR1 SGHRS, CDR2 YFSETQ. This CDR3 is built from 14 residues. J gave up 4 bases and V 3 bases, and 3 bases lay outside the gene matches. CDR3 region: CASSSGTGNQPQHF. CDR3 sequence (DNA): TGCGCCAGCAGCTCCGGGACAGGAAATCAGCCCCAGCATTTT.

J is TRBJ2-5 and V is TRBV10-1, with D maybe TRBD1 (5 bases). V lost 5 bases and J lost 5, with 15 bases in between. The CDR3 totals 14 residues. Germline lookup yields CDR1 WNHNN and CDR2 SYGVQD (reference sequence). CDR3 sequence (DNA): TGCGCCAGCAGTAAGGGGCAGTACGGCGAGACCCAGTACTTC. It translates to CASSKGQYGETQYF.

The V and J genes are TRBV19 and TRBJ1-1, with 9 bases fitting TRBD1. The length of the CDR3 is 16 residues. CDR1 is LNHDA and CDR2 is SQIVND in the germline V gene (reference sequence). V was pared by 3 bases and J by 4 bases, with 9 bases of the junction left unmatched. CDR3 in amino acids: CASSIVGGTGPTEAFF. DNA of the CDR3: TGTGCCAGTAGTATTGTAGGAGGGACAGGGCCCACTGAAGCTTTCTTT.